The clone carrying this TCR beta chain came up once. Its antigen is unidentified. This specimen belongs to a study of glioma-infiltrating T cells after dendritic cell vaccination. Overall study: Dendritic cell vaccination trial patients had either newly diagnosed or recurrent glioblastoma. Three intradermal dendritic cell vaccine injections were given every two weeks.

This table comes from immunoSEQ multiplex PCR, and its TCRdb copy is limited to in-frame clones, with some not included. The profile shows 85,000 to 100,000 clones, over 75% of them singletons. As for time point: after dendritic cell vaccination, including at tumor progression/relapse. Germline CDR1 is SNHLY and CDR2 is FYNNEI. This CDR3 is 16 amino acids long. Trimming removed 7 bases from V and 3 bases from J; junction bases left unmatched: 10. The study, taken as a whole, reports: Patients with more pretreatment TILs had longer time to progression and survival.

The clonotype comes from a human donor with glioblastoma. The specimen was blood, collected after dendritic cell vaccination. The chain has TRBV2 and TRBJ2-1; 9 nucleotides align to TRBD1. CDR3 sequence: CASNWTPGQGYNEQFF. In nucleotides, the CDR3 is TGTGCCAGCAACTGGACCCCGGGACAGGGCTACAATGAGCAGTTCTTC.